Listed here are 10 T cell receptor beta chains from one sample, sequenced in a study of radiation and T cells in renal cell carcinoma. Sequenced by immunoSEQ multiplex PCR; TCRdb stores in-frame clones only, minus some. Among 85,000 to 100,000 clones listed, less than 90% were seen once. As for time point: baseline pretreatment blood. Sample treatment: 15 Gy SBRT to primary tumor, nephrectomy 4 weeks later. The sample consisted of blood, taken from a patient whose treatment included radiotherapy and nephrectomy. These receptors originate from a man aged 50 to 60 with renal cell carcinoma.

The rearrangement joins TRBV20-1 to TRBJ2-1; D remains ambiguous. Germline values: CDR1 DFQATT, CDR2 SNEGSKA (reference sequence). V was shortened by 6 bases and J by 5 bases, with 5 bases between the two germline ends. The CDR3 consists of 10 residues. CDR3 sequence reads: CSALDNEQFF. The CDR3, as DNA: TGCAGTGCCCTGGACAATGAGCAGTTCTTC.

The CDR3 region is CASSEDRGSEQYF. The DNA of the CDR3 is TGTGCCAGCAGTGAGGACAGGGGGAGCGAGCAGTACTTC. This chain connects TRBV6-4 to TRBJ2-7; TRBD1 aligns across 10 bases. CDR1 and CDR2 (germline): MRHNA, SNTAGT. The V gene end was trimmed by 3 bases and the J gene end by 6 bases; junction bases not matched to a gene: 2. This CDR3 spans 13 amino acids.

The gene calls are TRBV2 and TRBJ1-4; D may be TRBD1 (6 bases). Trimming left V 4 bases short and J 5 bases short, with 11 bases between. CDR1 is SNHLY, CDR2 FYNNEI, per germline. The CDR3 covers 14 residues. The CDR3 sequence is CASSGDKVNEKLFF. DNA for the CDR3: TGTGCCAGCAGTGGGGACAAGGTGAATGAAAAACTGTTTTTT.

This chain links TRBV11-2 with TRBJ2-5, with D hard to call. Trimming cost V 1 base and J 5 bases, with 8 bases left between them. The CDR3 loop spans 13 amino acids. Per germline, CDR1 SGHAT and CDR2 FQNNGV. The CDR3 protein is CASSLGPPETQYF. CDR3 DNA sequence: TGTGCCAGCAGCTTAGGACCCCCGGAGACCCAGTACTTC.

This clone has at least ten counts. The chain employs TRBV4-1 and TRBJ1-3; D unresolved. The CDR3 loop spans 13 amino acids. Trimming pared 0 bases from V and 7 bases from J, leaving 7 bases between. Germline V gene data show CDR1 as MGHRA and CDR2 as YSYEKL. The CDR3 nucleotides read TGCGCCAGCAGCCAAGATCCCTATAACACCATATATTTT. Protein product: CASSQDPYNTIYF.

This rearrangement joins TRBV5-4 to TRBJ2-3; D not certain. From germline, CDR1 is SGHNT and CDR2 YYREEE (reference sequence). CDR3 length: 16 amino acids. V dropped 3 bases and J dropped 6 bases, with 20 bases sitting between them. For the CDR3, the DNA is TGTGCCAGCAGCTGGACCTCCGGGTCTAAAACGGATACGCAGTATTTT. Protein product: CASSWTSGSKTDTQYF.

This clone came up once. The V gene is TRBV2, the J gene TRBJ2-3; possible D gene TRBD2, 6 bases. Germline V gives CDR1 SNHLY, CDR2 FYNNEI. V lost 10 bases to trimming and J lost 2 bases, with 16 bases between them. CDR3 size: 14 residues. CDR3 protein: CATRRGPDTDTQYF. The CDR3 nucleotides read TGTGCCACCAGGAGGGGACCGGACACAGATACGCAGTATTTT.

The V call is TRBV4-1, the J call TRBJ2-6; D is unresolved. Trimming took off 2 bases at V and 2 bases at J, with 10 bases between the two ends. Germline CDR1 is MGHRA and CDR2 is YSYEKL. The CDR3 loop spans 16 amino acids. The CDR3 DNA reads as TGCGCCAGCAGCCAATTTGGGGTAACTGGGGCCAACGTCCTGACTTTC. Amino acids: CASSQFGVTGANVLTF.

The CDR3 loop is CASSPSGSSHLIEQFF. In DNA form, the CDR3 reads TGTGCCAGCAGTCCGAGCGGGAGCAGCCACCTCATCGAGCAGTTCTTC. This rearrangement joins TRBV28 to TRBJ2-1, with TRBD2 matching 8 bases. The germline V gene encodes CDR1 MDHEN and CDR2 SYDVKM. The V and J ends lost 5 bases and 10 bases, in that order; junction bases with no gene match: 16. The CDR3 extends over 16 amino acids.

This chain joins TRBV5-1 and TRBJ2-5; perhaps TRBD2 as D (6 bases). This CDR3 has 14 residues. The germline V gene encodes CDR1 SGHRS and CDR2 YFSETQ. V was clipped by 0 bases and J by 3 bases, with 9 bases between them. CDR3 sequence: CASSLAGGEETQYF. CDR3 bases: TGCGCCAGCAGCTTGGCCGGCGGGGAAGAGACCCAGTACTTC.